This is a list of T cell receptor beta chains from one sample in a study of blood T cell repertoires in COVID-19. Sequencing used immunoSEQ multiplex PCR; TCRdb keeps in-frame clones, though not all of them. This table has around 230,000 clones, 75% to 90% appearing once. Source material: PBMCs or T cells enriched from blood (not recorded which). The receptors shown here come from a woman in her 40s with acute COVID-19. CDR3s include the opening cysteine and the closing phenylalanine or tryptophan. The D gene is left open where the match is weak. Size values are once, few and many counts, or a class for expanded clones, and some rows have none.

TRBD1	-	TRBJ1-2	TRBV4-1	CASSQEGQVDYGYTF	TGCGCCAGCAGCCAGGAGGGACAGGTCGACTATGGCTACACCTTC
-	-	TRBJ1-1	TRBV4-2	CASSQSGVTEAFF	TGTGCCAGCAGCCAGTCAGGGGTCACTGAAGCTTTCTTT
TRBD1	-	TRBJ2-2	TRBV5-1	CASSPGTDTGELFF	TGCGCCAGCAGCCCGGGGACAGACACCGGGGAGCTGTTTTTT
-	-	TRBJ1-1	TRBV6-5	CAVGLGVRGEAFF	TGTGCCGTGGGGCTGGGCGTGCGTGGTGAAGCTTTCTTT
-	-	TRBJ1-5	TRBV2	CASTGGLSQPQHF	TGTGCCAGCACGGGGGGACTGAGTCAGCCCCAGCATTTT
TRBD1	few	TRBJ1-2	TRBV19	CASSIGTGANYGYTF	TGTGCCAGTAGTATCGGGACAGGGGCGAACTATGGCTACACCTTC
-	-	TRBJ2-7	TRBV10-2	CASSAPPPGGPYEQYF	TGCGCCAGCAGTGCCCCCCCACCCGGGGGGCCTTACGAGCAGTACTTC
TRBD2	once	TRBJ2-3	TRBV18	CASSPPSGGPSDTQYF	TGTGCCAGCTCACCGCCTAGCGGGGGACCCTCAGATACGCAGTATTTT
TRBD2	once	TRBJ2-1	TRBV7-9	CASSLTSGGNEQFF	TGTGCCAGCAGCTTGACTAGCGGGGGAAATGAGCAGTTCTTC
-	-	TRBJ2-1	TRBV2	CASSETGPYNEQFF	TGTGCCAGCAGTGAAACAGGGCCCTACAATGAGCAGTTCTTC
-	-	TRBJ2-2	TRBV24-1	CATSGGPGELFF	TGTGCCACCAGTGGCGGGCCCGGGGAGCTGTTTTTT
-	-	TRBJ2-1	TRBV27	CASSMGGPSGNEQFF	TGTGCCAGCAGTATGGGTGGGCCATCAGGCAATGAGCAGTTCTTC
-	few	TRBJ1-2	TRBV4-3	CASSQDVRGGYGYTF	TGCGCCAGCAGCCAAGATGTTAGGGGAGGATATGGCTACACCTTC
TRBD2	-	TRBJ2-5	TRBV6-5	CASRPTGGSWETQYF	TGTGCCAGCAGGCCCACGGGGGGATCGTGGGAGACCCAGTACTTC
TRBD2	-	TRBJ2-2	TRBV11-2	CASSKKRGSSGELFF	TGTGCCAGCAGTAAAAAGCGGGGGTCCTCGGGGGAGCTGTTTTTT
-	-	TRBJ1-4	TRBV19	CASSMGRGAYEKLFF	TGTGCCAGTAGTATGGGAAGGGGCGCTTATGAAAAACTGTTTTTT
TRBD1	few	TRBJ1-2	TRBV19	CASSRGQGLAYGYTF	TGTGCCAGTAGTAGGGGACAGGGGTTGGCCTATGGCTACACCTTC
-	few	TRBJ1-1	TRBV5-1	CASSLERGGRAFF	TGCGCCAGCAGCCTAGAACGCGGGGGCAGAGCTTTCTTT
-	-	TRBJ1-5	TRBV28	CASGSTVSNQPQHF	TGTGCTTCCGGGTCGACGGTAAGCAATCAGCCCCAGCATTTT
TRBD2	-	TRBJ2-3	TRBV5-1	CASSSEASGFTDTQYF	TGCGCCAGCAGCTCAGAGGCTAGCGGATTCACAGATACGCAGTATTTT
TRBD1	-	TRBJ1-1	TRBV27	CASSLYTGGTEAFF	TGTGCCAGCAGTTTATATACAGGGGGCACTGAAGCTTTCTTT
-	-	TRBJ1-2	TRBV10-3	CATAGDGYGYTF	TGTGCCACCGCGGGCGATGGCTATGGCTACACCTTC
-	-	TRBJ2-5	TRBV27	CASSPRTVQETQYF	TGTGCCAGCAGTCCCCGGACAGTTCAAGAGACCCAGTACTTC
TRBD2	-	TRBJ2-5	TRBV2	CASLTSGGWQETQYF	TGTGCCAGCCTCACTAGCGGGGGGTGGCAAGAGACCCAGTACTTC
TRBD1	-	TRBJ1-5	TRBV19	CASRGDRGGKPQHF	TGTGCCAGTAGAGGGGACAGGGGAGGGAAGCCCCAGCATTTT
-	once	TRBJ2-1	TRBV5-1	CASSLGQSSTDEQFF	TGCGCCAGCAGCTTGGGGCAAAGTAGCACCGATGAGCAGTTCTTC
TRBD2	-	TRBJ2-1	TRBV25-1	CASSEYGAGGNEQFF	TGTGCCAGCAGTGAATATGGCGCGGGGGGCAATGAGCAGTTCTTC
-	-	TRBJ2-2	TRBV5-1	CASSLDWGTPGELFF	TGCGCCAGCAGCTTGGATTGGGGGACACCCGGGGAGCTGTTTTTT
-	-	TRBJ1-5	TRBV12-3/TRBV12-4	CASSAQENQPQHF	TGTGCCAGCAGCGCACAGGAGAATCAGCCCCAGCATTTT
-	-	TRBJ2-1	TRBV7-3	CASSPKGATGLSYNEQFF	TGTGCCAGCAGCCCCAAAGGGGCCACAGGGTTATCCTACAATGAGCAGTTCTTC
TRBD2	once	TRBJ2-2	TRBV5-1	CASSLDGGAGELFF	TGCGCCAGCAGCTTGGACGGGGGGGCCGGGGAGCTGTTTTTT
-	-	TRBJ1-4	TRBV27	CASSLKSEGGKLFF	TGTGCCAGCAGTTTAAAGAGTGAGGGTGGAAAACTGTTTTTT
-	-	TRBJ1-1	TRBV5-1	CASSLAVGGTEAFF	TGCGCCAGCAGCTTGGCCGTCGGGGGCACTGAAGCTTTCTTT
TRBD2	-	TRBJ2-1	TRBV7-3	CASSLNPLAGGGREQFF	TGTGCCAGCAGCCTCAACCCCCTAGCGGGGGGGGGACGGGAGCAGTTCTTC
TRBD1	-	TRBJ1-1	TRBV19	CASSLTGDGEAFF	TGTGCCAGTAGTTTGACAGGGGATGGTGAAGCTTTCTTT
-	-	TRBJ2-1	TRBV29-1	CSVDSALYNEQFF	TGCAGCGTTGATAGCGCCCTTTACAATGAGCAGTTCTTC
TRBD1	-	TRBJ1-1	TRBV12-3/TRBV12-4	CASSYDRAEAFF	TGTGCCAGCAGCTACGACAGGGCAGAAGCTTTCTTT
-	-	TRBJ1-2	TRBV6-1	CASSEVGGGGYTF	TGTGCCAGCAGTGAAGTAGGGGGTGGTGGCTACACCTTC
TRBD1	-	TRBJ2-5	TRBV11-3	CASSRGTGTGMETQYF	TGTGCCAGCAGCCGGGGGACCGGGACAGGGATGGAGACCCAGTACTTC
TRBD1	-	TRBJ1-4	TRBV13	CASSLGQELFF	TGTGCCAGCAGCTTGGGACAGGAACTGTTTTTT
-	-	TRBJ1-3	TRBV3-1/TRBV3-2	CASNTGSGNTIYF	TGTGCCAGCAACACAGGGTCTGGAAACACCATATATTTT
-	-	TRBJ2-7	TRBV12-3/TRBV12-4	CASSSGLGEQYF	TGTGCCAGCAGTTCGGGACTCGGGGAGCAGTACTTC
-	-	TRBJ1-5	TRBV6-1	CASSEAWQGQPQHF	TGTGCCAGCAGTGAAGCTTGGCAGGGTCAGCCCCAGCATTTT
-	many	TRBJ1-1	TRBV9	CASSGSNTEAFF	TGTGCCAGCAGCGGCAGTAACACTGAAGCTTTCTTT
-	-	TRBJ2-2	TRBV23-1	CASSLPGFPAPNTGELFF	TGCGCCAGCAGTCTACCGGGGTTCCCGGCACCGAACACCGGGGAGCTGTTTTTT
TRBD1	-	TRBJ2-7	TRBV11-1	CASSLGTGVYEQYF	TGTGCCAGCAGCTTAGGGACAGGGGTCTACGAGCAGTACTTC
-	-	TRBJ2-1	TRBV29-1	CSVAYNEQFF	TGCAGCGTTGCATACAATGAGCAGTTCTTC
-	-	TRBJ1-1	TRBV19	CASSIAGDLEAFF	TGTGCCAGTAGTATAGCAGGGGATCTCGAAGCTTTCTTT
TRBD2	-	TRBJ2-1	TRBV19	CASSIHGLAVGEQFF	TGTGCCAGTAGTATTCACGGGCTAGCGGTCGGTGAGCAGTTCTTC
-	once	TRBJ2-5	TRBV4-1	CASTPGGKETQYF	TGCGCCAGCACCCCGGGGGGCAAAGAGACCCAGTACTTC
-	-	TRBJ2-5	TRBV3-1/TRBV3-2	CASGSRYETQYF	TGTGCCAGCGGATCCAGGTATGAGACCCAGTACTTC
TRBD1	few	TRBJ2-7	TRBV12-3/TRBV12-4	CASSFDRDYEQYF	TGTGCCAGCAGTTTTGACAGGGACTACGAGCAGTACTTC
TRBD1	-	TRBJ1-3	TRBV6-5	CASILNRGRGNTIYF	TGTGCCAGCATTCTAAACAGGGGTAGGGGAAACACCATATATTTT
-	-	TRBJ1-3	TRBV28	CASSRGGEGNTIYF	TGTGCCAGCAGCCGGGGCGGGGAAGGAAACACCATATATTTT
-	few	TRBJ1-6	TRBV9	CASSPTSNNSPLHF	TGTGCCAGCAGCCCCACTAGCAATAATTCACCCCTCCACTTT
-	-	TRBJ1-4	TRBV5-5	CASSLVASTVKLFF	TGTGCCAGCAGCTTGGTTGCCAGCACAGTAAAACTGTTTTTT
-	few	TRBJ1-1	TRBV9	CASSALDSNTEAFF	TGTGCCAGCAGCGCCCTGGACTCAAACACTGAAGCTTTCTTT
-	-	TRBJ1-1	TRBV10-2	CASSIRGIGEAFF	TGCGCCAGCAGCATCAGGGGTATAGGTGAAGCTTTCTTT
-	-	TRBJ2-2	TRBV13	CASSQINTGELFF	TGTGCCAGCAGCCAGATTAACACCGGGGAGCTGTTTTTT
-	-	TRBJ2-7	TRBV13	CASSMTSGSYEQYF	TGTGCCAGCAGCATGACTAGTGGGTCCTACGAGCAGTACTTC